This T cell receptor beta chain was sequenced for a study of cytomegalovirus exposure and HLA in healthy donors. Trimming left V 8 bases short and J 3 bases short, with 19 bases between. The germline gives CDR1 MNHEY, CDR2 SVGAGI. The CDR3 extends over 15 amino acids. Donors consisted of healthy bone marrow donors. The primer mix had 60 Vbeta and 13 Jbeta primers. This table comes from immunoSEQ multiplex PCR, and its TCRdb copy is limited to in-frame clones, with some not included. The table shows approximately 160,000 clones, with 80% occurring only once. Details on this clone: Its cognate antigen is unknown.

General study points: Investigators reported 150 to 200 TCR beta chains as tied to cytomegalovirus. In a later analysis, TCR beta V- and J-gene trimming was associated with a missense DCLRE1C variant. Generally TCR sequences proved uncommon, though certain public TCRs appeared in numerous donors.

The sequencing sample was made of PBMCs. This chain links TRBV6-5 with TRBJ1-1; the D gene is possibly TRBD1 (5 bases). The clonotype was recovered from a man aged 18 to 30 in good health and CMV-seropositive. The CDR3 protein is CASPGPGRGDTEAFF. The CDR3 DNA reads as TGTGCCAGCCCAGGACCGGGGCGGGGGGACACTGAAGCTTTCTTT.